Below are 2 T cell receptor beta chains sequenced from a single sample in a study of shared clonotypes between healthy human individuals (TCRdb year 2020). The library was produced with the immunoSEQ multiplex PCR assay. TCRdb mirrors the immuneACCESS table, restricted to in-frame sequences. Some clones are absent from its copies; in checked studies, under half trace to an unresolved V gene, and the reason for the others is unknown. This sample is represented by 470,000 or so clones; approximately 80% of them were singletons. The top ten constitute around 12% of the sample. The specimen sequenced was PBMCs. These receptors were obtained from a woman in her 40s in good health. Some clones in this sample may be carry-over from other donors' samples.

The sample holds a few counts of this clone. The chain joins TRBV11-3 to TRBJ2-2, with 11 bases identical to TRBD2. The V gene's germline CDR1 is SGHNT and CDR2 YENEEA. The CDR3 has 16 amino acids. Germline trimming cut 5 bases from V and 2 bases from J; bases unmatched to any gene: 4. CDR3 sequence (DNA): TGTGCCAGCAGCCCAGGGACTAGCGGTAACACCGGGGAGCTGTTTTTT. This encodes CASSPGTSGNTGELFF.

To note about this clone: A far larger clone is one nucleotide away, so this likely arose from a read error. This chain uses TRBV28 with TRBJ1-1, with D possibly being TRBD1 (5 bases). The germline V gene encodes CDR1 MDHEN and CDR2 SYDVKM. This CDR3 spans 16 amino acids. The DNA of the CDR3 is TGTGCCAGCAGTTTAACGATCGGGCAGGAGGGGACTGAAGCTCTCTTT. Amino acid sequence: CASSLTIGQEGTEALF.